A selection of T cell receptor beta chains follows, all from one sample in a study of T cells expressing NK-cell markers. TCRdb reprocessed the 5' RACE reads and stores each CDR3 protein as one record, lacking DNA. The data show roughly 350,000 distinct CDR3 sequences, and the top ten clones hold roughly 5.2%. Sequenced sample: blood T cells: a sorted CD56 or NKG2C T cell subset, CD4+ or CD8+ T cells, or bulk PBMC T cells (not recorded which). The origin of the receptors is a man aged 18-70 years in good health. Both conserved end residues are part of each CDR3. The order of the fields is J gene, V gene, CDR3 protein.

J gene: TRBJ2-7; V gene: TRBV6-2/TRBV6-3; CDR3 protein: CASGTGRTSYEQYF
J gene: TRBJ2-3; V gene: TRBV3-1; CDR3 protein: CASSHLGGGAQYF
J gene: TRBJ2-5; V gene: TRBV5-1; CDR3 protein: CASREQGARQETQYF
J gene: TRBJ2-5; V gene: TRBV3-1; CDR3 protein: CASSSPTSRSKTQYF
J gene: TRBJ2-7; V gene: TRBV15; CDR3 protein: CATSRDQGVSRQYF
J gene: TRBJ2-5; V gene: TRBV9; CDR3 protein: CASSRRLALQETQYF
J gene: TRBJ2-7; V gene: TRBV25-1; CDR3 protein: CASSDVSAPGINEQYF
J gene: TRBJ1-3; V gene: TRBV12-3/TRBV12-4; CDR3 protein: CASSLTRLEAHSGNTIYF
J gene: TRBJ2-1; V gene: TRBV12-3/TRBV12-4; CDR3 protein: CASSRDVNEQFF
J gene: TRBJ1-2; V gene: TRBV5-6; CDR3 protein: CASSPRKDRGLSNYGYTF
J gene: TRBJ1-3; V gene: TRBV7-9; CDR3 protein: CASSTTDRANTIYF
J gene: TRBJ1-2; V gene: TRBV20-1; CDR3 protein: CSARGPAVDSGYTF
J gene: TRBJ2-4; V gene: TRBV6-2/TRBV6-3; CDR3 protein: CASSNRGGAKPGLAKNIQYF
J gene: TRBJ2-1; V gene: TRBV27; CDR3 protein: CASRLGGSSYNEQFF
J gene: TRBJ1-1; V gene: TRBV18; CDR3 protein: CASSPQAGLDYTEAFF
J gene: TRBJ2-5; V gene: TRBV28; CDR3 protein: CASSLARAIRLGETQYF
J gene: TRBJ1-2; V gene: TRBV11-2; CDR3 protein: CASSLERRYTF
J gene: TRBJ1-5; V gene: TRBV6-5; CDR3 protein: CASSWSREGQPQHF
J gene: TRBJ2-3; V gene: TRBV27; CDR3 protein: CASSPSDGDTQYF
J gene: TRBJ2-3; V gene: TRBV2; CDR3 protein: CASKTGPSTDTQYF
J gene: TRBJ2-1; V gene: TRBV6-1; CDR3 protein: CASKGGLSSYNEQFF
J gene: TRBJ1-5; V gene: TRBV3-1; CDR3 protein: CASSQEGQGGRNQPQHF
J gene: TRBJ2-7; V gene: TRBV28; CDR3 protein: CASRHDSSYEQYF
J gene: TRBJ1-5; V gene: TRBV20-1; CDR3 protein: CSTQDRGYQSPQHF
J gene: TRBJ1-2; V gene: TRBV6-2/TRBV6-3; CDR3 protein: CASSTRDRPNYGYTF
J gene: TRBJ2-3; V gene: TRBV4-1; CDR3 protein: CASSQVGAGGPTDTQYF
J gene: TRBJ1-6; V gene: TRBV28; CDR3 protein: CASSPRGQGNNSPLHF
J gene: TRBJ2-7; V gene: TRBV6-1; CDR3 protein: CASRQGTSGATYEQYF
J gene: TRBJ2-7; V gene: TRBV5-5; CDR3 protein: CASSKNPHEQYF
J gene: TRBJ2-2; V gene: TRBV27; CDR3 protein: CASSRNTWDRGANGELFF
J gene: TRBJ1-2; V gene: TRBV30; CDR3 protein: CAWSENMGYGYTF
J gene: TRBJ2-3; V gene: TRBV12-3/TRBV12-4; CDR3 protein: CASTLGGPYTDTQYF
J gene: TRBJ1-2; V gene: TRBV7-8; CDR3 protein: CASSQLPDRDYGYTF
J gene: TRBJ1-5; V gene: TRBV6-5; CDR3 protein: CASSYSAQGGNQPQHF
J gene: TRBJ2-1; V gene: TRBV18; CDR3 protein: CASSPPTGTANNEQFF
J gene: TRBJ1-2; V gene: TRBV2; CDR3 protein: CASSEAQGAGYTF
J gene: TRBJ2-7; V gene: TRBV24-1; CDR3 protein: CATSDQGNYEQYF
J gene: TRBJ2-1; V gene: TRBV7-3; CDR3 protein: CASSLSGTTVGGEQFF
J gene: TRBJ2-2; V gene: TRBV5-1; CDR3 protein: CASSLTGDSTGELFF
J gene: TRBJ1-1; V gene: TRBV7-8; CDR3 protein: CASSLEGLNTEAFF
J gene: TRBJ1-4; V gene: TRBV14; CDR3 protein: CASSHWVNEKLFF
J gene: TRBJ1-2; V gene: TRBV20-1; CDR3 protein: CSARGSDAGLNPKDGYTF
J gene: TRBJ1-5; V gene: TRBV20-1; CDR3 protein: CSALKGTGGNQPQHF
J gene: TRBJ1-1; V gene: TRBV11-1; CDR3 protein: CASSLVANLNTEAFF
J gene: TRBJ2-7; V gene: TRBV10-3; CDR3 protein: CAISRTEPPYEQYF
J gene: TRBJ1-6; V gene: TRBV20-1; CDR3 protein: CSATRGPDSPLHF
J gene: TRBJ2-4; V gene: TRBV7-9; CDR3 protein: CASSNQGGGKNIQYF
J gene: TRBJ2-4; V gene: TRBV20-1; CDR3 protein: CSAEGTGRNIQYF
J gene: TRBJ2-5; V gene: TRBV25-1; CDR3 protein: CATVAWGKETQYF
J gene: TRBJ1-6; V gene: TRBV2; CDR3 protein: CASSEGTRGRALHF
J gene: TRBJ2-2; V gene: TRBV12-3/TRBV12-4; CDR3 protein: CASSFSLFRGVGTGELFF
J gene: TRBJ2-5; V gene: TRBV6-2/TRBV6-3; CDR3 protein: CASTTGDGGAYETQYF
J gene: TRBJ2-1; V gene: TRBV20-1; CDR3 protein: CSARARTSGGPQQFF
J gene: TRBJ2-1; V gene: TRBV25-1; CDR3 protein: CASSDLRGGSYNEQFF